The 25 T cell receptor beta chains below were found in one sample sequenced in a study of response to subunit inactivated influenza vaccine. Each CDR3 protein gets one entry after TCRdb re-called the RT-PCR reads with MiXCR. The sample comprises hundreds of thousands of distinct CDR3 sequences, roughly 8.2% of which are singletons, and about an eighth rests with the top ten. Sequenced material: PBMCs from blood, taken less than 30 months after vaccination. The origin of the receptors is a man aged 45 to 75 who received an inactivated influenza vaccine.

V gene TRBV11-2 combines with J gene TRBJ1-2; D perhaps matches TRBD1 (5 bases). CDR1 SGHAT and CDR2 FQNNGV come from the germline V gene. Trimming cost V 1 base and J 4 bases, with 13 bases left between them. The CDR3 is made up of 15 amino acids. CDR3 DNA: TGTGCCAGCAGCTTAGCGTCGCGGGACCGCTATGGCTACACCTTC. Its translation is CASSLASRDRYGYTF.

This clonotype appeared a few times. This chain joins TRBV20-1 and TRBJ1-5, with D hard to call. The germline CDR1 and CDR2 sequences are DFQATT and SNEGSKA (reference sequence). There are 14 residues in the CDR3. The V end was cut by 0 bases, the J end by 3 bases, with 9 bases between. CDR3 protein: CSARDPGLNQPQHF. CDR3 DNA sequence: TGCAGTGCTAGAGATCCCGGACTCAATCAGCCCCAGCATTTT.

This clonotype was detected only a few times. This chain uses TRBV20-1 with TRBJ2-3, with 13 nucleotides matching TRBD2. V gave up 5 bases and J gave up 0 bases; unmatched junction bases: 17. This CDR3 has 20 amino acids. CDR1 is DFQATT and CDR2 is SNEGSKA in the germline V gene (reference sequence). The CDR3 is CSAATITGTSGVASTDTQYF. The CDR3 DNA sequence: TGCAGTGCTGCTACGATAACCGGGACTAGCGGGGTCGCTAGCACAGATACGCAGTATTTT.

This CDR3 is CSARVRGNQPQHF. The CDR3 nucleotides read TGCAGTGCTAGAGTCCGGGGGAATCAGCCCCAGCATTTT. J is TRBJ1-5 and V is TRBV20-1; D possibly corresponds to TRBD1 (5 bases). Trimming took 1 base from V and 4 from J, leaving 8 bases between them. The CDR3 loop spans 13 amino acids. The germline CDR1 and CDR2 sequences are DFQATT and SNEGSKA (reference sequence).

The table lists this clonotype with many counts. V gene TRBV28 combines with J gene TRBJ2-5; possible D gene TRBD1, 5 bases. Germline CDR1 reads MDHEN; CDR2 reads SYDVKM. V lost 2 bases and J 5 bases, leaving 18 bases between the germline ends. The CDR3 is 16 amino acids. The CDR3 sequence is CASSLRMTALWETQYF. DNA for the CDR3: TGTGCCAGCAGTTTAAGGATGACAGCCCTCTGGGAGACCCAGTACTTC.

This clonotype was detected a few times. The CDR3 protein is CASSQTELVYNEQFF. The CDR3, as DNA: TGCGCCAGCAGCCAGACAGAGCTAGTCTACAATGAGCAGTTCTTC. This chain joins TRBV4-3 and TRBJ2-1; maybe TRBD1 (5 bases). Germline V lookup: CDR1 LGHNA, CDR2 YSLEER. This CDR3 comprises 15 residues. V lost 3 bases, J lost 3 bases, and 12 bases lay in between.

CDR3 sequence reads: CSVVTPSSYEAFF. DNA of the CDR3: TGCAGCGTTGTTACCCCAAGTAGCTACGAGGCTTTCTTT. This sequence joins TRBV29-1 and TRBJ1-1; D is undetermined. Germline V gene lookup returns CDR1 SQVTM and CDR2 ANQGSEA. The CDR3 consists of 13 residues. Trimming removed 4 bases at V and 11 bases at J, with 20 bases between.

V and J are TRBV25-1 and TRBJ2-5; TRBD1 matches 11 bases. This CDR3 region has 16 residues. Looked up from germline, CDR1 is MGHDK and CDR2 is SYGVNS. The junction had 3 bases not matched to a gene; V was cut back by 3 bases and J by 0 bases. The CDR3 sequence: CASSDWDRGYQETQYF. Written as DNA, the CDR3 is TGTGCCAGCAGTGATTGGGACAGGGGGTACCAAGAGACCCAGTACTTC.

This clonotype has more than one count but fewer than ten. The J gene is TRBJ1-6, the V gene TRBV12-3 or TRBV12-4; no clear D gene. Deletions cut 3 bases from V and 14 bases from J, with 17 bases between. CDR3 length equals 14 residues. This CDR3 is CASSFSRTGRSLHF. CDR3 DNA sequence: TGTGCCAGCAGTTTCTCGAGGACCGGTCGGTCCCTCCACTTT.

This clonotype was seen ten or more times. The rearrangement uses TRBV20-1 and TRBJ2-5, with 8 bases lining up with TRBD1. V gave up 5 bases and J gave up 6 bases; unmatched junction bases: 17. The germline V gene encodes CDR1 DFQATT and CDR2 SNEGSKA (reference sequence). This CDR3 comprises 16 residues. As DNA, the CDR3 is TGCAGTGCTCCTGGCTTAGTTGGACAGGGTCGAAAGACCCAGTACTTC. It codes for CSAPGLVGQGRKTQYF.

This clonotype was picked up many times. One end of the junction varies from germline; a read error may be responsible. The chain couples TRBV5-1 to TRBJ1-1; D not resolved. The CDR3 runs 12 residues. Germline-derived CDR1 and CDR2 are SGHRS and YFSETQ. This CDR3 is CASSLQGTEAFF. CDR3 DNA sequence: TGTGCCAGCAGCCTACAAGGCACTGAAGCTTTCTTT.

The chain links TRBV2 to TRBJ1-5, with a tentative D call TRBD1 (6 bases). The germline V and J ends were trimmed by 5 bases and 2 bases, with 16 bases remaining between them. The CDR3 length is 16 residues. Germline V gene lookup returns CDR1 SNHLY and CDR2 FYNNEI. CDR3 bases: TGTGCCAGCAGTTACCAAGGGGGTTTTGGCAATCAGCCCCAGCATTTT. Its translation is CASSYQGGFGNQPQHF. The whole variable domain, remainder taken from reference TRBV2 and TRBJ1-5, is EPEVTQTPSHQVTQMGQEVILRCVPISNHLYFYWYRQILGQKVEFLVSFYNNEISEKSEIFDDQFSVERPDGSNFTLKIRSTKLEDSAMYFCASSYQGGFGNQPQHFGDGTRLSIL.

This clonotype came up many times. The J gene is TRBJ2-7, the V gene TRBV6-6; D gene unclear. Trimming removed 6 bases at V and 5 bases at J, with 14 bases between. Germline lookup yields CDR1 MNHNY and CDR2 SVGAGI (reference sequence). This CDR3 is 13 amino acids long. CDR3 sequence: CASRMRSGDEQYF. In DNA, the CDR3 is TGTGCCAGCAGGATGCGGTCTGGCGACGAGCAGTACTTC.

In this sample, this clonotype turned up a few times. The rearrangement uses TRBV12-3 or TRBV12-4 and TRBJ1-4; D might be TRBD1 (6 bases). Trimming took off 1 base at V and 12 bases at J, with 15 bases between the two ends. This CDR3 has 14 residues. CDR3 amino acids: CASSLVSRDNELFF. CDR3 nucleotides: TGTGCCAGCAGTTTAGTCAGCCGGGACAATGAACTGTTTTTT.

In its sample, this clonotype was seen a few times. The rearrangement uses TRBV6-1 and TRBJ2-3; D is perhaps TRBD2 (5 bases). CDR3 length equals 15 residues. Trimming removed 5 bases from V and 2 bases from J, with 14 bases in between. The germline V gene has CDR1 MNHNS and CDR2 SASEGT. CDR3: CASSLTRPTTDTQYF. In nucleotides, the CDR3 is TGTGCCAGCAGTCTTACTAGACCGACCACAGATACGCAGTATTTT.

In its sample, this clonotype was seen many times. The chain combines TRBV29-1 with TRBJ2-1; TRBD2 might be the D (5 bases). Germline V gene sequence: CDR1 SQVTM, CDR2 ANQGSEA. The CDR3 loop spans 17 amino acids. The V end lost 4 bases, the J end lost 0 bases, and 19 bases lay between the germline ends. The CDR3 sequence: CSVAGSAKVSSYNEQFF. As DNA, the CDR3 is TGCAGCGTTGCGGGTAGCGCTAAAGTCAGCTCCTACAATGAGCAGTTCTTC.

The chain couples TRBV6-2 or TRBV6-3 to TRBJ2-1; D possibly matches TRBD1 or TRBD2 (5 bases each). V was cut by 8 bases and J by 0 bases, with 20 bases left in between. This CDR3 has 17 residues. CDR1 is MNHEY and CDR2 is SVGEGT in the germline V gene. The CDR3 nucleotides are TGTGCCAGCTACCTTGGGGACCAATTTAGCTCCTACAATGAGCAGTTCTTC. Translation: CASYLGDQFSSYNEQFF.

This clonotype was seen a few times. V gene TRBV7-2 combines with J gene TRBJ1-5; D is unclear. The germline V gene has CDR1 SGHTA and CDR2 FQGNSA. The CDR3 totals 11 residues. V lost 5 bases, J lost 11 bases, and 10 bases lay in between. The CDR3 protein is CASSNSGAQHF. CDR3 DNA sequence: TGTGCCAGCAGCAACAGCGGAGCCCAGCATTTT.

This clonotype turned up a few times. The chain joins TRBV6-1 to TRBJ2-3, with 8 bases that match TRBD2. Trimming at V came to 7 bases and at J to 2 bases, leaving 8 bases not matched to a gene. In germline, CDR1 is MNHNS, CDR2 SASEGT. The CDR3 is 15 residues long. In DNA form, the CDR3 reads TGTGCCAGCACCCCGGGGGGGAGTTTCACAGATACGCAGTATTTT. Translation gives CASTPGGSFTDTQYF.

Only a few counts were recorded for this clonotype. The V and J genes are TRBV6-5 and TRBJ2-3; maybe TRBD2 (6 bases). Looked up from germline, CDR1 is MNHEY and CDR2 is SVGAGI. The CDR3 length is 13 residues. V gave up 0 bases and J gave up 8 bases, with 9 bases separating them. CDR3 loop: CASSYSPGGTQYF. CDR3 nucleotide sequence: TGTGCCAGCAGTTACTCGCCCGGGGGTACGCAGTATTTT.

This clonotype was counted only a few times. This CDR3 reads CASSPQIRDWQTQYF. CDR3 nucleotide sequence: TGTGCCAGCAGCCCCCAGATCCGGGACTGGCAGACCCAGTACTTC. The chain is built from TRBV28 and TRBJ2-5; tentative D call: TRBD2 (6 bases). V was pared by 6 bases and J by 6 bases, with 20 bases between. CDR1 MDHEN and CDR2 SYDVKM come from the germline V gene. CDR3 length: 15 residues.

Only a few counts were recorded for this clonotype. The chain couples TRBV10-3 to TRBJ2-7; D perhaps matches TRBD1 (6 bases). The germline gives CDR1 ENHRY, CDR2 SYGVKD. The CDR3 has 13 amino acids. The V and J ends lost 3 bases and 11 bases respectively, with 17 bases between them. CDR3 nucleotides: TGTGCCATCAGTGACCTTTTGGGAGAGGGGGAGTACTTC. The encoded protein is CAISDLLGEGEYF.

This clonotype occurred a few times. The chain joins TRBV7-6 to TRBJ2-7; D may correspond to TRBD1 or TRBD2 (5 bases each). V dropped 4 bases and J dropped 0 bases, with 13 bases sitting between them. Germline V lookup: CDR1 SGHVS, CDR2 FNYEAQ. The CDR3 spans 15 residues. CDR3: CASSSLTGTSYEQYF. In DNA, the CDR3 is TGTGCCAGCAGCTCCTTGACGGGGACCTCCTACGAGCAGTACTTC.

The CDR3 loop reads CSARVVRQNQETQYF. CDR3 nucleotide sequence: TGCAGTGCTAGAGTTGTTCGACAGAACCAAGAGACCCAGTACTTC. This rearrangement joins TRBV20-1 to TRBJ2-5; perhaps TRBD1 as D (5 bases). V was shortened by 1 base and J by 0 bases, with 12 bases between the two germline ends. Germline V gene data show CDR1 as DFQATT and CDR2 as SNEGSKA (reference sequence). The CDR3 is made up of 15 amino acids.

This clonotype was found a few times. The rearrangement joins TRBV7-9 to TRBJ2-5; TRBD2 matches 10 bases. With 2 bases clipped from V and 4 bases from J, the junction kept 10 bases outside the gene matches. The CDR3 is 17 residues long. Germline V CDR1 and CDR2: SEHNR, FQNEAQ (reference sequence). The CDR3 DNA reads TGTGCCAGCAGCTTATCTCAACTAGCGGGGAGGAGAGAGACCCAGTACTTC. Its protein is CASSLSQLAGRRETQYF.